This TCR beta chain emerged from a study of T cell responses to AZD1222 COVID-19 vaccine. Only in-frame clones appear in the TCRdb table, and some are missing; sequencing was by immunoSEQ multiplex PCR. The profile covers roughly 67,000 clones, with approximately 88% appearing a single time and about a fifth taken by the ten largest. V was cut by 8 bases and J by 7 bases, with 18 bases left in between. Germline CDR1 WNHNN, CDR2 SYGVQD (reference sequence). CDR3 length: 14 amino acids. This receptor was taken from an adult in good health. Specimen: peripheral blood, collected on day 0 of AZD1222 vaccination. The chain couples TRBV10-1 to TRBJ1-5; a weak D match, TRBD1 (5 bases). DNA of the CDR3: TGCGCCAGCGAGAGGGGAGGGGTAGGGCAGCCCCAGCATTTT. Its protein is CASERGGVGQPQHF.